Described below is a single TCR beta chain sequence and its context. This specimen comes from a study of blood T cell repertoires in COVID-19. Study in general: Italy, Spain and the United States were the sources of the convalescent and acute COVID-19 samples. PBMCs, B-cell-depleted T cells, or T cells provided the cDNA or gDNA that made up the material.

V gave up 2 bases and J gave up 5 bases; unmatched junction bases: 9. Germline V CDR1 and CDR2: SGDLS, YYNGEE. The CDR3 sequence is 15 residues long. Participants came from around 25 US areas, aged roughly 18 to 89 years. As originally analysed: For nucleated cells, counts were estimated from reference gene primer amplification. TCRdb's table, derived via immunoSEQ multiplex PCR, lists solely in-frame clones and lacks some. V, J and clone size are those of that table, while D and trimming were read from the DNA. The sample contains a few hundred thousand clones, around 91% of which appear only once. Material for sequencing was PBMCs or T cells enriched from blood (not recorded which). This chain uses TRBV9 with TRBJ1-2; TRBD1 aligns across 7 bases. The receptor comes from a man aged 18 to 29 who had recovered from COVID-19. CDR3 in amino acids: CASSVLGQGEYGYTF. The CDR3 DNA reads TGTGCCAGCAGCGTCTTAGGCCAGGGGGAATATGGCTACACCTTC.